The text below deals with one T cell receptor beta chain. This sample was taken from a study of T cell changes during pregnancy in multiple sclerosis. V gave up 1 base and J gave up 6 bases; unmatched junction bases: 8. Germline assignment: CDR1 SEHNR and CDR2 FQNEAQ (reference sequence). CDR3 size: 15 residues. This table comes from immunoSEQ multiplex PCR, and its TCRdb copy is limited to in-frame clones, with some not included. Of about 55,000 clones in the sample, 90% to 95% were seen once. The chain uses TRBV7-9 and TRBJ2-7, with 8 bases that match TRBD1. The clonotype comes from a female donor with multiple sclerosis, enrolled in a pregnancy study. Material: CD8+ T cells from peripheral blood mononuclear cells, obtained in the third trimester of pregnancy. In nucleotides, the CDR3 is TGTGCCAGCAGCTTAGGTGAGACAGGGGAAGGCGAGCAGTACTTC. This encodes CASSLGETGEGEQYF.